Below, 9 T cell receptor beta chains from the same sample are listed, as sequenced in a study of T cell responses to AZD1222 COVID-19 vaccine. Data came from immunoSEQ multiplex PCR; TCRdb stores just in-frame clones and leaves some out. The repertoire holds roughly 110,000 clones, with about 85% as singletons. The sample in question was peripheral blood, obtained on day 0 of AZD1222 vaccination. These TCRs come from an adult in good health.

A single count supports this clone. The V gene is TRBV10-3, the J gene TRBJ1-5; tentative D call: TRBD1 (5 bases). The V gene's germline CDR1 is ENHRY and CDR2 SYGVKD. The CDR3 extends over 14 amino acids. Trimming cost V 5 bases and J 5 bases, with 13 bases left between them. DNA of the CDR3: TGTGCCATCAGTCAATCAGGGTCGGATCAGCCCCAGCATTTT. Translating it yields CAISQSGSDQPQHF.

The chain uses TRBV7-2 and TRBJ1-2; TRBD1 is a possible D gene (6 bases). This CDR3 contains 15 residues. In germline, CDR1 is SGHTA, CDR2 FQGNSA. The V gene lost 5 bases and the J gene lost 4 bases, with 17 bases spanning the gap. The CDR3 region is CASSKRQEKSYGYTF. DNA of the CDR3: TGTGCCAGCAGCAAAAGACAGGAGAAGAGCTATGGCTACACCTTC.

The chain carries TRBV7-8 and TRBJ2-7; D remains ambiguous. V was trimmed by 1 base and J by 0 bases, leaving 13 bases between them. Germline CDR1 and CDR2: SGHVS and FQNEAQ. This CDR3 has 16 amino acids. The chain's CDR3 is CASSLVRLTSSYEQYF. The CDR3 DNA sequence: TGTGCCAGCAGCTTAGTTCGCCTTACGTCCTCCTACGAGCAGTACTTC.

The chain combines TRBV9 with TRBJ2-1; no clear D gene. The CDR3 consists of 11 residues. The V end lost 0 bases, the J end lost 9 bases, and 4 bases lay between the germline ends. Germline assignment: CDR1 SGDLS and CDR2 YYNGEE. The CDR3: CASSVAGEQFF. In nucleotides, the CDR3 is TGTGCCAGCAGCGTAGCCGGTGAGCAGTTCTTC.

V is TRBV29-1 and J is TRBJ2-5; 9 bases map to TRBD1. The germline V gene has CDR1 SQVTM and CDR2 ANQGSEA. V shed 4 bases and J 5 bases; nucleotides not matched to a gene: 5. The CDR3 covers 13 residues. The CDR3 nucleotides are TGCAGCGTTGCACAGGGGGCGGGCGAGACCCAGTACTTC. It translates to CSVAQGAGETQYF. The variable domain in full, with the rest retrieved from reference TRBV29-1 and TRBJ2-5, is SAVISQKPSRDICQRGTSLTIQCQVDSQVTMMFWYRQQPGQSLTLIATANQGSEATYESGFVIDKFPISRPNLTFSTLTVSNMSPEDSSIYLCSVAQGAGETQYFGPGTRLLVL.

This sequence joins TRBV12-3 or TRBV12-4 and TRBJ1-1; D unclear. CDR3 length: 11 amino acids. The V end lost 3 bases, the J end lost 3 bases, and 2 bases lay between the germline ends. DNA of the CDR3: TGTGCCAGCAGTTTTTACACTGAAGCTTTCTTT. Protein: CASSFYTEAFF.

DNA for the CDR3: TGTGCCAGCAGCTTCCAGAGTTTCTCCTACAATGAGCAGTTCTTC. As protein: CASSFQSFSYNEQFF. The chain joins TRBV7-2 to TRBJ2-1; D ambiguous. The CDR3 runs 15 residues. The germline V gene encodes CDR1 SGHTA and CDR2 FQGNSA. V was cut by 3 bases and J by 0 bases, with 9 bases left in between.

The rearrangement uses TRBV2 and TRBJ1-6, with 9 bases identical to TRBD1. V trimming: 3 bases; J trimming: 7 bases; junction bases outside the gene matches: 1. CDR1 is SNHLY, CDR2 FYNNEI, per germline. CDR3 size: 14 residues. This chain's CDR3 is CASSEGQGNSPLHF. The DNA of the CDR3 is TGTGCCAGCAGTGAGGGACAGGGAAATTCACCCCTCCACTTT.

This sequence joins TRBV7-3 and TRBJ1-2; D unresolved. CDR3 size: 15 residues. Germline loops: CDR1 SGHTA, CDR2 FQGTGA. Trimming took 5 bases from V and 3 from J, leaving 16 bases between them. CDR3 nucleotide sequence: TGTGCCAGCAGCCCGGGCCACGAACGATACTATGGCTACACCTTC. Amino acids: CASSPGHERYYGYTF. The full variable domain, rest sourced from reference TRBV7-3 and TRBJ1-2, is GAGVSQTPSNKVTEKGKYVELRCDPISGHTALYWYRQSLGQGPEFLIYFQGTGAADDSGLPNDRFFAVRPEGSVSTLKIQRTERGDSAVYLCASSPGHERYYGYTFGSGTRLTVV.